Described below is a single T cell receptor (beta chain) sequence and its context. This specimen comes from a study of chemoradiotherapy in HPV16-positive cancers. Sequencing was performed with immunoSEQ multiplex PCR; in TCRdb, only in-frame clones are kept and a portion is missing. The sample has about 20,000 clones; around nine tenths are singletons. The sequencing here drew on blood, taken from a patient who underwent chemoradiotherapy. The clonotype was recovered from a human donor with HPV-associated anogenital cancer.

The CDR3 DNA reads TGTGCCAGCAGCCTTACACTAGCGAGTAGATACGAGCAGTACTTC. Encoded protein: CASSLTLASRYEQYF. V and J are TRBV6-5 and TRBJ2-7; 7 bases match TRBD2. The V gene's germline CDR1 is MNHEY and CDR2 SVGAGI. V lost 6 bases, J lost 4 bases, and 12 bases stayed unmatched. The CDR3 spans 15 residues.